Sequencing of this TCR beta chain was carried out in a study of blood T cell repertoires in COVID-19 (dated by TCRdb to 2020 to 2021). General notes on the study: The collaborator samples originated in the United States, Italy and Spain and spanned the acute and convalescent phases of COVID-19. Samples were obtained from the ongoing ImmuneRACE study (first 160 participants) and from 1,254 subjects provided by 6 global collaborators. Where available, HLA class I and class II types were taken from metadata supplied by the sample provider and were not determined by assay-based typing. The repertoires were made available in a free public database intended to serve as a resource for research on the immune response to SARS-CoV-2. The material from the prospective study consisted of cDNA or gDNA derived from T cells, B-cell-depleted T cells, or PBMCs. Sample metadata almost always included a de-identified subject ID, COVID-19 status, age in years and sex. Deeply sampled blood TCRbeta repertoires from subjects exposed to, actively infected with, or recovered from COVID-19 were included in the dataset.

Remarks on this clone: Its target antigen remains unknown. Nothing much larger sits one base from this clone, and base qualities are not available.

TCRbeta CDR3 regions were amplified from genomic DNA by means of the immunoSEQ Assay, a bias-controlled multiplex PCR. Turning to the authors' computational methods: Nucleated cell counts per sample were estimated from amplification of reference gene primers within the assay. To quantify the absolute abundance of each unique TCRbeta CDR3 rearrangement, sequence reads were collapsed and filtered. Productive Simpson clonality was computed per sample as the square root of Simpson's diversity index over productive rearrangements. TCRdb retrieved this table from immuneACCESS and kept in-frame rearrangements only. Not all clones are present; in checked studies, unresolved V genes account for under half, and no reason is known for the remainder. V, J and clone size are taken as reported in that table, and D and trimming were inferred from the DNA itself. Across this sample there are about 96,000 clones, with about 90% seen only once. The top ten constitute around 4.3% of the sample.

One collaborating source in Seattle enrolled patients while the patients were actively infected and followed the patients over time throughout the course of disease. Each collaborating institution followed its own protocols to collect whole blood in K2EDTA tubes. For TCRbeta analysis, collaborator samples were shipped as frozen whole blood, as isolated PBMCs, or as DNA extracted from either sample type. Findings and caveats that apply to the study as a whole: How much clinical and demographic metadata was included differed by source and by participant, and the metadata was provided uncurated.

The germline V gene (reference sequence) sets CDR1 to LGHDT and CDR2 to YNNKEL. From cysteine to phenylalanine, the CDR3 is 16 amino acids long. Only the CDR3 region is kept as DNA, spanning 48 bases read in frame from base 1. Germline trimming amounts to 5 bases on V and 8 bases on J, with 10 as the count of junction bases outside the gene matches. In this chain, TRBV3-1 (or the pseudogene TRBV3-2) is recombined with TRBJ2-1; TRBD1 fits 12 bases in the junction. The TCR comes from a human donor with COVID-19, enrolled during active disease. The donor label of this sample is uncertain. What was sequenced was peripheral blood. DNA sequence: TGTGCCAGCAGCATCTGGGGACAGGGGGCCACCTATGAGCAGTTCTTC. Its translation is CASSIWGQGATYEQFF.